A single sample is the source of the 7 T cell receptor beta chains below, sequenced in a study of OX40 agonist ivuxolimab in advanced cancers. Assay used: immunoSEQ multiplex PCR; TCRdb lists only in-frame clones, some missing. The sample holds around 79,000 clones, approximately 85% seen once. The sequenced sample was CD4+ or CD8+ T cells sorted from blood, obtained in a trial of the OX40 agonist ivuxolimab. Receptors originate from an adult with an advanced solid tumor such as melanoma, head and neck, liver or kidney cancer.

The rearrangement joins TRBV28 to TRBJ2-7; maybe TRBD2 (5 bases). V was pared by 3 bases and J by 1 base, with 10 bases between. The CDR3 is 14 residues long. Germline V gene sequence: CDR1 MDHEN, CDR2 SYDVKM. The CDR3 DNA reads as TGTGCCAGCAGTTTGCCCGGGGTATCCTACGAGCAGTACTTC. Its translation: CASSLPGVSYEQYF.

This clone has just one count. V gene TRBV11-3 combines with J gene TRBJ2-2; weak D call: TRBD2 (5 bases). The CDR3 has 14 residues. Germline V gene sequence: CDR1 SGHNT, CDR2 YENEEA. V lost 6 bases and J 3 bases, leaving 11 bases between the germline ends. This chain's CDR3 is CASRFMEDTGELFF. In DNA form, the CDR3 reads TGTGCCAGCAGGTTCATGGAGGACACCGGGGAGCTGTTTTTT.

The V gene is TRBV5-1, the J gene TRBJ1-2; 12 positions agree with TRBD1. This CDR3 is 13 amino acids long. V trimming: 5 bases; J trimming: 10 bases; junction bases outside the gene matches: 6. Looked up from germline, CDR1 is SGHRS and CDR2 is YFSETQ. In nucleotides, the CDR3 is TGCGCCAGCAGAGGGACAGGGGGCTGGGACTACACCTTC. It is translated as CASRGTGGWDYTF.

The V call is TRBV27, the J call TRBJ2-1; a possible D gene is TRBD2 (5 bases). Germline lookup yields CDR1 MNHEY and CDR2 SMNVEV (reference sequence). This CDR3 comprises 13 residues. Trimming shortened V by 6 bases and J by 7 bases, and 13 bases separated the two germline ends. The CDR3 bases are TGTGCCAGCAGGGTGGGAGCCGGGAATGAGCAGTTCTTC. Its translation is CASRVGAGNEQFF.

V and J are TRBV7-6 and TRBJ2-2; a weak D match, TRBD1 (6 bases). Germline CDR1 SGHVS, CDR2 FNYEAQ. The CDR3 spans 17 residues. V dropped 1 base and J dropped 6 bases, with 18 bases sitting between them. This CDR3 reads CASSLVAQGSTAGELFF. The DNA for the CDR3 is TGTGCCAGCAGCTTAGTTGCACAGGGTTCGACAGCCGGGGAGCTGTTTTTT.

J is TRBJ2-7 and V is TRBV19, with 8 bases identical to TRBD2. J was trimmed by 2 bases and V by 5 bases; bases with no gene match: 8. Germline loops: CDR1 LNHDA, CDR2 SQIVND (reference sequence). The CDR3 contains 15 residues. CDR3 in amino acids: CASSLAGRLPYEQYF. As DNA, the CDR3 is TGTGCCAGTAGTCTAGCGGGCCGACTCCCCTACGAGCAGTACTTC. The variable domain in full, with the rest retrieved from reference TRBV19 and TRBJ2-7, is DGGITQSPKYLFRKEGQNVTLSCEQNLNHDAMYWYRQDPGQGLRLIYYSQIVNDFQKGDIAEGYSVSREKKESFPLTVTSAQKNPTAFYLCASSLAGRLPYEQYFGPGTRLTVT.

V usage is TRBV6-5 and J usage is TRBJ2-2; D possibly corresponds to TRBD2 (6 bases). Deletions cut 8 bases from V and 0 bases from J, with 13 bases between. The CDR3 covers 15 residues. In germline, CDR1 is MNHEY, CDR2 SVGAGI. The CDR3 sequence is CASSGGGANTGELFF. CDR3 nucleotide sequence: TGTGCCAGCTCCGGAGGCGGGGCGAACACCGGGGAGCTGTTTTTT.